This T cell receptor beta chain was obtained from a study of T cells in Graves' hyperthyroidism and ophthalmopathy. The CDR3 is made up of 16 amino acids. The J segment lost 7 bases and the V segment lost 3 bases, leaving 12 bases of the junction unmatched. Germline CDR1 and CDR2: LNHDA and SQIVND (reference sequence). Findings of the study overall: Most expanded thyroid clonotypes above 0.001 recurred in blood. In simple terms, a model built on 13 V-J features told ophthalmopathy apart from stable hyperthyroidism.

The CDR3 regions of TCR beta were amplified from RNA transcripts. Initially, a first-round RT-PCR of the TCR CDR3 employed the HTBI primer set. MiXCR was run by TCRdb on the multiplex PCR reads, yielding one entry per CDR3 protein. Here the sample spans approximately 640,000 distinct CDR3 sequences, about 45% being singletons. Note on this clonotype: What it recognizes is unknown.

Exclusions: uncontrolled infection, other autoimmune disease, pregnancy, lactation. Diagnosing involved the use of clinical symptoms, serum thyroxine and TRAb, thyroid ultrasound and orbital computed tomography. V is TRBV19 and J is TRBJ2-7; 10 bases align to TRBD2. The clonotype comes from an adult man with Graves' disease, either hyperthyroidism or ophthalmopathy (not recorded which). Sequencing input: peripheral blood or thyroid tissue (not recorded which). The CDR3 spells CASSILYQREGKEQYF. In nucleotides, the CDR3 is TGTGCCAGTAGTATCCTGTATCAGCGGGAGGGTAAAGAGCAGTACTTC.